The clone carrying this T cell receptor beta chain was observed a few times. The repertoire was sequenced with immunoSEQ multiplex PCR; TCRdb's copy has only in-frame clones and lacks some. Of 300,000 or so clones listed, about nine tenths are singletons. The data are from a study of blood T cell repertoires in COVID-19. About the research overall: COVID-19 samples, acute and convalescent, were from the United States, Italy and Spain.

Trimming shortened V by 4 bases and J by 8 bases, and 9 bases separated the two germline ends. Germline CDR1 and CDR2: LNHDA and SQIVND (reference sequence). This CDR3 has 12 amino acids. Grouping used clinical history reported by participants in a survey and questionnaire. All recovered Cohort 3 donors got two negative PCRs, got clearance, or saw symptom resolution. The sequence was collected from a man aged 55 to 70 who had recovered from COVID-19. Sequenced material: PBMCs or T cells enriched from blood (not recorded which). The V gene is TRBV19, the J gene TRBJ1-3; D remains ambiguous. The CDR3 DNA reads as TGTGCCAGTAGTAGCGGTAGTCACACCATATATTTT. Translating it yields CASSSGSHTIYF. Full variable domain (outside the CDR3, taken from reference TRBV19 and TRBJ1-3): DGGITQSPKYLFRKEGQNVTLSCEQNLNHDAMYWYRQDPGQGLRLIYYSQIVNDFQKGDIAEGYSVSREKKESFPLTVTSAQKNPTAFYLCASSSGSHTIYFGEGSWLTVV.